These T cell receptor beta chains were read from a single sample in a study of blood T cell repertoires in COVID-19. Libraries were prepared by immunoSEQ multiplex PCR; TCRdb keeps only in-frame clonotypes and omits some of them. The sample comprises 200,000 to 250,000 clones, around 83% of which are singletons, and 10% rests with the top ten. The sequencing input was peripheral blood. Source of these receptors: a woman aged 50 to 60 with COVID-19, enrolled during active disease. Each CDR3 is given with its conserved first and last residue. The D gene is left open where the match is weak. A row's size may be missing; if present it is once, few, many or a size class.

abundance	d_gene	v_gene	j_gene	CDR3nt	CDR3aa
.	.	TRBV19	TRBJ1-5	TGTGCCAGTATGAGGGAAGGAAGAGGCAATCAGCCCCAGCATTTT	CASMREGRGNQPQHF
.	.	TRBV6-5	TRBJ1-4	TGTGCCAGCAGTTCCAGGGTTTTTGAAGGGGAAAAACTGTTTTTT	CASSSRVFEGEKLFF
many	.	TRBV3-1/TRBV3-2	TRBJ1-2	TGTGCCAGCAGCCAAGATCTGGGAGGGGTAGATGGCTACACCTTC	CASSQDLGGVDGYTF
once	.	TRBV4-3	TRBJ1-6	TGCGCCAGCAGCCAAGATAACAGGGCCCTCCACTTT	CASSQDNRALHF
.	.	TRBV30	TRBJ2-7	TGTGCCTGGAGTGTGAGTAGCGGACTCTACGAGCAGTACTTC	CAWSVSSGLYEQYF
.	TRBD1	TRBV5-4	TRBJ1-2	TGTGCCAGCAGCCTAATCCGGGACAGCTATGGCTACACCTTC	CASSLIRDSYGYTF
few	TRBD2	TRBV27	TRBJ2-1	TGTGCCAGCAGAGACCCAAAGGGGAGGGTCTACAATGAGCAGTTCTTC	CASRDPKGRVYNEQFF
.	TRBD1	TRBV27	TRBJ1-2	TGTGCCAGCAGCCTGGGACAGGGTGTCTATGGCTACACCTTC	CASSLGQGVYGYTF
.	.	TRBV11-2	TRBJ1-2	TGTGCCAGCAGCTCTGTAAGCTTGCGGGGCTACACCTTC	CASSSVSLRGYTF
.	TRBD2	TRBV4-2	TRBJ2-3	TGTGCCAGCAGCCAAGATTTTTGGCGGGGGGGCCTGACAGATACGCAGTATTTT	CASSQDFWRGGLTDTQYF
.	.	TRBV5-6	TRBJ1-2	TGTGCCAGCAGTCAGGGTCAATTACGCTATGGCTACACCTTC	CASSQGQLRYGYTF
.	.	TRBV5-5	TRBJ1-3	TGTGCCAGCAGCTCCTCCTCGGGAGGGTATGGAAACACCATATATTTT	CASSSSSGGYGNTIYF
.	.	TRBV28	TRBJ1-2	TGTGCCAGCTACCGAGGGGGAGGGAACTATGGCTACACCTTC	CASYRGGGNYGYTF
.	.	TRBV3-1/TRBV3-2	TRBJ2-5	TGTGCCAGCAGCCAGCGCGAGACCCAGTACTTC	CASSQRETQYF
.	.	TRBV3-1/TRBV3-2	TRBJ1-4	TGTGCCAGCCGCCCGTGGGGCACTGATGAAAAACTGTTTTTT	CASRPWGTDEKLFF
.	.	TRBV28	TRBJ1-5	TGTGCCAGCAGAGTACCCAGGCAGCCCCAGCATTTT	CASRVPRQPQHF
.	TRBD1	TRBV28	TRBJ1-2	TGTGCCAGCAACGGGGGACAGGGAGTAATAAACTATGGCTACACCTTC	CASNGGQGVINYGYTF
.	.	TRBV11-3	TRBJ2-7	TGTGCCAGCAGCAGGACAGTGGGGGAGCAGTACTTC	CASSRTVGEQYF
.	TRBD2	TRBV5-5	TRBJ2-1	TGTGCCAGCAGCTTTTCACTAGCGGGGAACAATGAGCAGTTCTTC	CASSFSLAGNNEQFF
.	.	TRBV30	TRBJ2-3	TGTGCCTGGAGTGTAGGGGCAGTGGGCCTCACAGATACGCAGTATTTT	CAWSVGAVGLTDTQYF
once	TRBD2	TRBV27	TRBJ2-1	TGTGCCAGCAAATTAGCGGGGGGCTCATACAATGAGCAGTTCTTC	CASKLAGGSYNEQFF
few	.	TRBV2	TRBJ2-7	TGTGCCAGCACCCTGGGGGGTCCCTACGAGCAGTACTTC	CASTLGGPYEQYF
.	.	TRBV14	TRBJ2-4	TGTGCCAGCAGCCAAGCCGGGACACAACGACACAAAAACATTCAGTACTTC	CASSQAGTQRHKNIQYF
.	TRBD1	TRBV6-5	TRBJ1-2	TGTGCCAGCACCCCAGGACAGGAATATGGCTACACCTTC	CASTPGQEYGYTF
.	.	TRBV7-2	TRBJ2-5	TGTGCCAGCAGCTCACAAGAGACCCAGTACTTC	CASSSQETQYF
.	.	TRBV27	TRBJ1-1	TGTGCCAGCAGTACGGGAGGGGGAGGAGCTTTCTTT	CASSTGGGGAFF
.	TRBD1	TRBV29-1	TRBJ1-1	TGCAGCGTTGAGGAGGGCAGGGGGAGGGCTTTCTTT	CSVEEGRGRAFF
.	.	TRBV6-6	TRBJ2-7	TGTGCCAGCAGTACCATACAGGGAAGGTACGAGCAGTACTTC	CASSTIQGRYEQYF
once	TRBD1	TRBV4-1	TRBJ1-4	TGCGCCAGCAGCCAAGCGGGACAGGGGAATGAAAAACTGTTTTTT	CASSQAGQGNEKLFF
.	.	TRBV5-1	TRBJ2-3	TGCGCCAGCAGCCTTGGCGGGTCCACAGATACGCAGTATTTT	CASSLGGSTDTQYF
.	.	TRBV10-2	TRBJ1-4	TGCGCCAGCAGTAACGGTGAAAAACTGTTTTTT	CASSNGEKLFF
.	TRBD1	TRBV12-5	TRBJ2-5	TGTGCTAGTGGTTTGGGGACAGGGGGCGCAGGGGAGACCCAGTACTTC	CASGLGTGGAGETQYF
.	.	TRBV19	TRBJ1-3	TGTGCCACCCAACCGACAGGAAACACCATATATTTT	CATQPTGNTIYF
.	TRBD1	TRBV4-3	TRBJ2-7	TGCGCCAGCAGCCAAGATTACAGGGGCAACGAGCAGTACTTC	CASSQDYRGNEQYF
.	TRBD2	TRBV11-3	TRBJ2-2	TGTGCCAGCAGCGAGCGGGGGCGGGGGCTCACCGGGGAGCTGTTTTTT	CASSERGRGLTGELFF
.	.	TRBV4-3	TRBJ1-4	TGCGCCAGCAGTCTTTCGGACTACCGGGCGGAAAAACTGTTTTTT	CASSLSDYRAEKLFF
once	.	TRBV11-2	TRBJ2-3	TGTGCCAGCAGCCTAACTATACTTACAGATACGCAGTATTTT	CASSLTILTDTQYF
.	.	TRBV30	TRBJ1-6	TGTGCCTGGAGTCTGGCAGGAAGCTCCTATAATTCACCCCTCCACTTT	CAWSLAGSSYNSPLHF
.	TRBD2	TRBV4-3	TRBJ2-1	TGCGCCAGCAGCCAAGTGCTAGCGGGAGACAATGAGCAGTTCTTC	CASSQVLAGDNEQFF
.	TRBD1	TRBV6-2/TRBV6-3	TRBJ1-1	TGTGCCAGCAGTTATTCCAGGGACAGGGGAAAGAGGAACACTGAAGCTTTCTTT	CASSYSRDRGKRNTEAFF
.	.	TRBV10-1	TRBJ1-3	TGCGCCAGCAGTGGAGCCCAGGGCTACTCTGGAAACACCATATATTTT	CASSGAQGYSGNTIYF
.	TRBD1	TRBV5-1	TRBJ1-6	TGCGCCAGCAGCCTGGGACAGCTTAATTCACCCCTCCACTTT	CASSLGQLNSPLHF
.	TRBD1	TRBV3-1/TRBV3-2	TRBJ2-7	TGTGCCAGCAGCCGAAACAGGGGAATAGGTGAGCAGTACTTC	CASSRNRGIGEQYF
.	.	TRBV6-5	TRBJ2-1	TGTGCCAGCAGCGTCTTAACAGTCTACAATGAGCAGTTCTTC	CASSVLTVYNEQFF
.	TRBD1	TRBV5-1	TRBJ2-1	TGCGCCAGCAATGAGCTCCGACAGGGGTTATCGGAGCAGTTCTTC	CASNELRQGLSEQFF
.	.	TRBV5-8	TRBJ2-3	TGTGCCAGCAGCTTTAGTGGGCCAGATACGCAGTATTTT	CASSFSGPDTQYF
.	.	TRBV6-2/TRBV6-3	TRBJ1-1	TGTGCCAGCAGCCGATCAGGGAACACTGAAGCTTTCTTT	CASSRSGNTEAFF
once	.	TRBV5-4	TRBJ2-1	TGTGCCAGCAGCTTGGGGGGGGAGGCAAATGAGCAGTTCTTC	CASSLGGEANEQFF
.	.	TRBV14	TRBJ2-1	TGTGCCAGCAGCCAGCGGGGCAGGGCGGTCCACAATGAGCAGTTCTTC	CASSQRGRAVHNEQFF
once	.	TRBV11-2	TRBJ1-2	TGTGCCAGCAGCAGATCCCCGTGGGAGGGGTACTATGGCTACACCTTC	CASSRSPWEGYYGYTF